This T cell receptor (beta chain) was obtained from a study of T cells in Graves' hyperthyroidism and ophthalmopathy. The overall study: Peripheral blood was obtained at initial diagnosis, preceding any treatment.

Amplified regions were TCR beta CDR3 sequences from RNA transcripts. A first-round RT-PCR of the TCR CDR3 used the HTBI primer set. TCRdb reprocessed the multiplex PCR reads with MiXCR, giving one entry per CDR3 protein. This repertoire shows 660,000 or so distinct CDR3 sequences, 20% found once; its top ten account for 34%. Unmatched junction bases numbered 3, after V lost 5 bases and J lost 0 bases. The CDR3 is 15 amino acids. Germline CDR1 and CDR2: LNHDA and SQIVND (reference sequence). The sample consisted of blood. This sequence joins TRBV19 and TRBJ2-1; 8 bases line up with TRBD2. This receptor was obtained from a young man with Graves' ophthalmopathy. CDR3 protein: CASSQRETSYNEQFF. CDR3 sequence (DNA): TGTGCCAGTAGTCAGCGGGAGACCTCCTACAATGAGCAGTTCTTC.